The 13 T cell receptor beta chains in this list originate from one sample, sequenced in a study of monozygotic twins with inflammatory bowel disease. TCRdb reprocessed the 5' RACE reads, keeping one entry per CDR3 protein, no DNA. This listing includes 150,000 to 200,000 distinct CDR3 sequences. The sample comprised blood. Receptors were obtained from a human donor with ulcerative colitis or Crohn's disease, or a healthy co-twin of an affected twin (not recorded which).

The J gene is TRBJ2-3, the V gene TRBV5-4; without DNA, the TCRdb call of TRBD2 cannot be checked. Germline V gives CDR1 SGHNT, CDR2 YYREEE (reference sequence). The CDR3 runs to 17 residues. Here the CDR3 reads CASSLGLAGGRTDTQYF.

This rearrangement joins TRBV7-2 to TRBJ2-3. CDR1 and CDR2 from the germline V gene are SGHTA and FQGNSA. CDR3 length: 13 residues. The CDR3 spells CASSLVRTDTQYF.

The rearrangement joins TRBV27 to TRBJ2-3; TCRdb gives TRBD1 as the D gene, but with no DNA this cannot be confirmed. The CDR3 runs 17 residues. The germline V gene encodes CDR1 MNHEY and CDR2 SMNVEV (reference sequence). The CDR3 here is CASSPQGGKSSTDTQYF.

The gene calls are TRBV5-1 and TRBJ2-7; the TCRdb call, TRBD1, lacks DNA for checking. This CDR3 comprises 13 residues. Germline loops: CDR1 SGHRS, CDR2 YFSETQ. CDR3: CASSAGDGYEQYF.

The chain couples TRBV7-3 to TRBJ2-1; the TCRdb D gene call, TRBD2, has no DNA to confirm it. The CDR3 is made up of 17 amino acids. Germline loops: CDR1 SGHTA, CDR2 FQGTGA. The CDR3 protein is CASRYRSGASSYNEQFF.

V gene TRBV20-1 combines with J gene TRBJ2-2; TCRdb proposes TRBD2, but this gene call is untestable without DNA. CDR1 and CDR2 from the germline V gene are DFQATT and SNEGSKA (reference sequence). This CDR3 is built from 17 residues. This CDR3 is CSASPRLSGRAFGELFF.

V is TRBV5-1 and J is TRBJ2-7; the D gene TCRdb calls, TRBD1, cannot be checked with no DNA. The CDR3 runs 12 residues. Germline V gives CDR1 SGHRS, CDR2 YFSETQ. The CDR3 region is CASSFRDGEQYF.

The chain's CDR3 is CASRGGQGAGYTF. The chain links TRBV28 to TRBJ1-2; the TCRdb call, TRBD1, lacks DNA for checking. The CDR3 loop spans 13 amino acids. Germline V gene data show CDR1 as MDHEN and CDR2 as SYDVKM.

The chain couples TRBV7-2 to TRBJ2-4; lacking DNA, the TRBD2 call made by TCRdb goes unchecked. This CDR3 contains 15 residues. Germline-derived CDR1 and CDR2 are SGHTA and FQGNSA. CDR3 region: CASSPGLTFKNIQYF.

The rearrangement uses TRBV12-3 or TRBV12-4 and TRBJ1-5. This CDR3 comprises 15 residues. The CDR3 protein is CASSFGGYSNQPQHF.

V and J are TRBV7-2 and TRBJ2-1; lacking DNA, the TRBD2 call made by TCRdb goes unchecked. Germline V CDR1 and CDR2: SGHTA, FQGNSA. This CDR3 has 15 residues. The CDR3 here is CASSLPAGTYNEQFF.

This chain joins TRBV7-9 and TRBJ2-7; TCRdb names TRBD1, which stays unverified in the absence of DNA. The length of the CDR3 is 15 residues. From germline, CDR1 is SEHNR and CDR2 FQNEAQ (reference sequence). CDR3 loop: CASSPLGRGYNEQYF.

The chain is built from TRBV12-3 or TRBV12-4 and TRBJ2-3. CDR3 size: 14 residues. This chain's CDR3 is CASSFRLGLNTQYF.